The 11 T cell receptor beta chains below come from one sample, sequenced in a study of monozygotic twins with inflammatory bowel disease. TCRdb re-called the 5' RACE reads; every CDR3 protein appears as one record, without DNA. The sample data list 440,000 or so distinct CDR3 sequences. Material: blood. These receptors were taken from a human donor with ulcerative colitis or Crohn's disease, or a healthy co-twin of an affected twin (not recorded which).

V usage is TRBV5-5 and J usage is TRBJ1-1; TCRdb calls TRBD1, which cannot be checked without DNA. CDR3 length: 14 residues. Germline V gene sequence: CDR1 SGHKS, CDR2 YYEKEE (reference sequence). The CDR3 sequence is CASSTGPGGTEAFF.

The chain uses TRBV5-1 and TRBJ1-2. This CDR3 is 14 amino acids long. The germline V gene has CDR1 SGHRS and CDR2 YFSETQ. CDR3 loop: CASSLDRVYYGYTF.

This chain joins TRBV18 and TRBJ1-1. Germline assignment: CDR1 KGHSH and CDR2 LQKENI. The CDR3 sequence is 13 residues long. The CDR3 reads CASSPNRNTEAFF.

This chain joins TRBV4-3 and TRBJ2-7. The CDR3 sequence is 13 residues long. Germline V gene sequence: CDR1 LGHNA, CDR2 YSLEER. The CDR3 loop is CASSQGPGYEQYF.

The chain uses TRBV30 and TRBJ1-5; TCRdb outputs TRBD1, but without DNA this stays unchecked. There are 13 residues in the CDR3. Germline-derived CDR1 and CDR2 are GTSNPN and SVGIG (reference sequence). CDR3 amino acids: CAWRTGGGQPQHF.

V is TRBV24-1 and J is TRBJ2-1; TCRdb outputs TRBD2, but without DNA this stays unchecked. This CDR3 contains 13 residues. Germline CDR1 KGHDR, CDR2 SFDVKD. The CDR3 here is CATSGLAYNEQFF.

J is TRBJ2-3 and V is TRBV5-1; as DNA is missing, the TRBD2 call by TCRdb cannot be tested. Per germline, CDR1 SGHRS and CDR2 YFSETQ. The CDR3 is 16 residues long. CDR3: CASSLGLAPKTDTQYF.

The genes are TRBV5-6 and TRBJ2-3. The CDR3 has 16 amino acids. In germline, CDR1 is SGHDT, CDR2 YYEEEE. This chain's CDR3 is CASSLPGLVGTDTQYF.

This chain joins TRBV6-5 and TRBJ1-2. CDR1 and CDR2 (germline): MNHEY, SVGAGI. The CDR3 is 13 residues long. This chain's CDR3 is CAARRANPRGYTF.

The chain is built from TRBV2 and TRBJ2-2; TCRdb gives TRBD1 as the D gene, but with no DNA this cannot be confirmed. Germline V CDR1 and CDR2: SNHLY, FYNNEI. The CDR3 runs to 14 residues. This CDR3 is CASSDRVATGELFF.

The rearrangement uses TRBV29-1 and TRBJ2-1. Germline CDR1 SQVTM, CDR2 ANQGSEA. This CDR3 has 14 residues. CDR3 region: CSVEELALRNEQFF.